A single sample gave rise to the 2 T cell receptor beta chains below, sequenced in a study of T cell repertoires in cytomegalovirus infection. No antigen has been assigned to these receptors. TCRdb fed the reads into MiXCR, producing one record per CDR3 protein. The sample yields about 89,000 distinct CDR3 sequences, 25% to 30% seen once. This specimen was CD8+ T cells from cultured PBMCs, taken from culture after CMV antigen stimulation. The source of these receptors is a human donor in good health (CMV status not recorded). Some clones in this sample may be carry-over from other donors' samples.

V usage is TRBV9 and J usage is TRBJ1-1; no clear D gene. The V and J ends lost 3 bases and 1 base respectively, with 13 bases between them. This CDR3 has 15 residues. CDR1 and CDR2 (germline): SGDLS, YYNGEE. The CDR3 protein is CASSEGRTGNTEAFF. CDR3 bases: TGTGCCAGCAGCGAGGGAAGGACGGGGAACACTGAAGCTTTCTTT.

This clonotype was observed at least ten times. The rearrangement joins TRBV7-6 to TRBJ2-1; D is unclear. Germline V gives CDR1 SGHVS, CDR2 FNYEAQ. The germline V and J ends were trimmed by 2 bases and 4 bases, with 12 bases remaining between them. The CDR3 is 15 amino acids. The CDR3 coding sequence is TGTGCCAGCAGCTTATCGCAGGAATTTTACAATGAGCAGTTCTTC. Its protein is CASSLSQEFYNEQFF.